These 2 T cell receptor beta chains share one sample of origin, sequenced in a study of blood T cell repertoires in COVID-19. Some clones are missing from TCRdb's copy, which holds only in-frame ones; the method was immunoSEQ multiplex PCR. The sample records about 170,000 clones, 84% being singletons. What was sequenced was peripheral blood. The receptors derive from a woman in her seventies with COVID-19, enrolled during active disease.

The V gene is TRBV5-1, the J gene TRBJ2-1; tentatively, D is TRBD1 (6 bases). CDR1 is SGHRS and CDR2 is YFSETQ in the germline V gene. This CDR3 has 14 residues. The V end was cut by 4 bases, the J end by 10 bases, with 18 bases between. CDR3 region: CASSHITGPREQFF. DNA for the CDR3: TGCGCCAGCAGCCACATCACAGGGCCGCGGGAGCAGTTCTTC.

This chain links TRBV11-3 with TRBJ2-3, with D tentatively TRBD2 (5 bases). This CDR3 contains 15 residues. CDR1 and CDR2 (germline): SGHNT, YENEEA. Trimming stripped 2 bases from V and 2 bases from J, with 11 bases between. CDR3 sequence: CASSLTGFYTDTQYF. Here the CDR3 DNA reads TGTGCCAGCAGCTTAACGGGATTTTACACAGATACGCAGTATTTT.